This is a list of T cell receptor beta chains from one sample in a study of blood T cell repertoires in COVID-19. Only in-frame clones appear in the TCRdb table, and some are missing; sequencing was by immunoSEQ multiplex PCR. Of about 300,000 clones listed, around 87% are singletons. Sequencing was carried out using peripheral blood. All receptors come from a man between 65 and 79 years old with acute or convalescent COVID-19. Both conserved end residues are part of each CDR3. D genes are given only for firm matches. Part of the rows lack a size; the others show once, few, many or a class for expanded clones.

D gene	V gene	clone size	J gene	CDR3 DNA	CDR3 protein
.	TRBV11-2	.	TRBJ2-7	TGTGCCAGCAGCCGTGGGAGTTACGAGCAGTACTTC	CASSRGSYEQYF
.	TRBV21-1	.	TRBJ2-7	TGTGCCAGCAGGGCGAAGGGGGTTCCCTACGAGCAGTACTTC	CASRAKGVPYEQYF
.	TRBV6-6	.	TRBJ1-1	TGTGCCAGCAGATTGGACAGATACACTGAAGCTTTCTTT	CASRLDRYTEAFF
.	TRBV5-1	.	TRBJ2-5	TGCGCCAGCAGCAAAATCAGTAACGAAGAGACCCAGTACTTC	CASSKISNEETQYF
.	TRBV7-9	.	TRBJ2-1	TGTGCCAGCACCTCGCGGGACGAGCAGTTCTTC	CASTSRDEQFF
TRBD2	TRBV6-1	.	TRBJ2-5	TGTGCCAGCAGTGATTTTAGCGGGAGGGGGGAGACCCAGTACTTC	CASSDFSGRGETQYF
.	TRBV7-3	once	TRBJ2-5	TGTGCCAGCAGCTTAGGACGGGGGCAAGAGACCCAGTACTTC	CASSLGRGQETQYF
.	TRBV9	.	TRBJ2-7	TGTGCCAGCAGCGTAGAAGCGAGCCCCTACGAGCAGTACTTC	CASSVEASPYEQYF
.	TRBV2	.	TRBJ2-1	TGTGCCAGCAGTGCTTCCGGTGAGCAGTTCTTC	CASSASGEQFF
.	TRBV5-4	.	TRBJ1-2	TGTGCCAGCAGCCGGGGTGCCTCTACCTATGGCTACACCTTC	CASSRGASTYGYTF
.	TRBV2	once	TRBJ1-2	TGTGCCAGCAGTGAATATGGCGGGGCTTTTCGGGGCTACACCTTC	CASSEYGGAFRGYTF
TRBD1	TRBV29-1	.	TRBJ2-5	TGCAGCGTTGGGGACAGGGTAGGCAGAAACCCCCAGTACTTC	CSVGDRVGRNPQYF
.	TRBV12-3/TRBV12-4	.	TRBJ1-2	TGTGCCAGCAGCCGACAGGAGTCCTATGGCTACACCTTC	CASSRQESYGYTF
.	TRBV5-5	.	TRBJ1-6	TGTGCCAGCAGCTTGAACTATTCACCCCTCCACTTT	CASSLNYSPLHF
.	TRBV27	few	TRBJ1-2	TGTGCCAGCAGTTTCGGGACGGGGGTTCCTGACTACACCTTC	CASSFGTGVPDYTF
.	TRBV9	.	TRBJ2-1	TGTGCCAGCAGCGAGAAAGGGAGCTCCTACAATGAGCAGTTCTTC	CASSEKGSSYNEQFF
TRBD2	TRBV29-1	.	TRBJ2-3	TGCAGCGTTGTGGTTAGCGGGGGCACAGATACGCAGTATTTT	CSVVVSGGTDTQYF
.	TRBV5-1	.	TRBJ1-4	TGCGCCAGCAGACAGTCAACTAATGAAAAACTGTTTTTT	CASRQSTNEKLFF
.	TRBV28	.	TRBJ2-5	TGTGCCAGCAGTGCCCCGGGTGGTGAGACCCAGTACTTC	CASSAPGGETQYF
TRBD1	TRBV7-2	few	TRBJ2-5	TGTGCCAGCAGCTCCGGGACAGGCCTAGGAGCCCAGTACTTC	CASSSGTGLGAQYF
.	TRBV28	once	TRBJ1-5	TGTGCCAGCGGAACGGTAGCGGGGGGTACGTTTCAGCCCCAGCATTTT	CASGTVAGGTFQPQHF
.	TRBV28	.	TRBJ1-1	TGTGCCAGCAGCAAGCAGGGGCTTTCTGAAGCTTTCTTT	CASSKQGLSEAFF
.	TRBV28	.	TRBJ1-4	TGTGCCAGCAGTTTTATCAGGGGTGAAGAAAAACTGTTTTTT	CASSFIRGEEKLFF
.	TRBV24-1	.	TRBJ2-2	TGTGCCACCAGTGTCCCAAGGGGCTTTGACACCGGGGAGCTGTTTTTT	CATSVPRGFDTGELFF
.	TRBV7-2	.	TRBJ2-7	TGTGCCAGCAGCTCTAACCCAGGGTTGGGGGAGCAGTACTTC	CASSSNPGLGEQYF
TRBD1	TRBV5-3	.	TRBJ2-5	TGTGCCAGAAGCTCCTACAGGGGTCCATCCTATACCCTTTTCCGTCTCCATCAAGAGACCCAGTACTTC	CARSSYRGPSYTLFRLHQETQYF
TRBD1	TRBV19	once	TRBJ2-7	TGTGCCAGTAGTATGGGGACAGGGAACCACGAGCAGTACTTC	CASSMGTGNHEQYF
.	TRBV6-5	.	TRBJ2-7	TGTGCCAGCAGTTACTCGCACGGGGGAGAGTACTACGAGCAGTACTTC	CASSYSHGGEYYEQYF
.	TRBV2	.	TRBJ1-1	TGTGCCAGCAGTGATGGGGGGGACACTGAAGCTTTCTTT	CASSDGGDTEAFF
.	TRBV19	few	TRBJ1-6	TGTGCCAGTAGTATCCTCGGGGTGAATTCACCCCTCCACTTT	CASSILGVNSPLHF
.	TRBV5-1	few	TRBJ1-1	TGCGCCAGCAGCTCGGGTTTCAGGGCGAGCACTGAAGCTTTCTTT	CASSSGFRASTEAFF
TRBD1	TRBV10-3	.	TRBJ1-5	TGTGCCGCTACAGGGGGCGGCAATCAGCCCCAGCATTTT	CAATGGGNQPQHF
TRBD1	TRBV11-2	.	TRBJ2-1	TGTGCCAGCAGCTCCCGGGACAGGGACAATGAGCAGTTCTTC	CASSSRDRDNEQFF
TRBD1	TRBV6-1	.	TRBJ1-2	TGTGCCAGCAGTGAGATGGACAGGAGGGGAAACTATGGCTACACCTTC	CASSEMDRRGNYGYTF
TRBD2	TRBV14	.	TRBJ2-1	TGTGCCAGCAGCCCTTATCGGACTAGCGGGGGGGCCGCTGAGCAGTTCTTC	CASSPYRTSGGAAEQFF
.	TRBV7-9	.	TRBJ1-5	TGTGCCAGCAGCCCTATTGGGGGGGCGGGCCAGCCCCAGCATTTT	CASSPIGGAGQPQHF
TRBD2	TRBV7-2	.	TRBJ2-7	TGTGCCAGCAGCTCGACTAGCGGGAGTATCTACGAGCAGTACTTC	CASSSTSGSIYEQYF
TRBD1	TRBV19	.	TRBJ2-2	TGTGCCAGTAGTAACAGGGGCCGCACCGGGGAGCTGTTTTTT	CASSNRGRTGELFF
.	TRBV5-1	.	TRBJ1-4	TGCGCCAGCAGCTTAAATAGCTTAAGTGAAAAACTGTTTTTT	CASSLNSLSEKLFF
.	TRBV21-1	.	TRBJ2-1	TGTGCCAGCAGCATCCTAGCGGGAGGAGCCTACAATGAGCAGTTCTTC	CASSILAGGAYNEQFF
.	TRBV2	.	TRBJ2-5	TGTGCCAGCAGTGAAGTTCTAGCCCAAGAGACCCAGTACTTC	CASSEVLAQETQYF
TRBD1	TRBV4-3	few	TRBJ2-7	TGCGCCAGCAGCCAAGGTCGCAGGGGGGAGCAGTACTTC	CASSQGRRGEQYF